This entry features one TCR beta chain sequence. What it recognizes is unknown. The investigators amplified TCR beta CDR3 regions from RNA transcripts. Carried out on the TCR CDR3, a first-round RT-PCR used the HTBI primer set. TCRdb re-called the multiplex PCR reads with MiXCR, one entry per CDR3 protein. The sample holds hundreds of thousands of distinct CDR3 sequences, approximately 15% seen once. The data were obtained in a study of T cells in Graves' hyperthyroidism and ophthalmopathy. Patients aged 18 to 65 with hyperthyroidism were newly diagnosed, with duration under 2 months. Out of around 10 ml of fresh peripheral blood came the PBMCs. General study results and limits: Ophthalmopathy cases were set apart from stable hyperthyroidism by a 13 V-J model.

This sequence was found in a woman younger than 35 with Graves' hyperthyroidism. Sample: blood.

For the CDR3, the DNA is TGTGCCAGCAGCTTTCTCTCTAGCGGGGTCTACAATGAGCAGTTCTTC. Translation: CASSFLSSGVYNEQFF. V and J are TRBV7-2 and TRBJ2-1; 9 nucleotides line up with TRBD2. The CDR3 length is 16 residues. Germline V gives CDR1 SGHTA, CDR2 FQGNSA. With V trimmed by 3 bases and J by 3 bases, 6 bases remained unmatched. Complete variable domain (other parts from reference TRBV7-2 and TRBJ2-1): GAGVSQSPSNKVTEKGKDVELRCDPISGHTALYWYRQSLGQGLEFLIYFQGNSAPDKSGLPSDRFSAERTGGSVSTLTIQRTQQEDSAVYLCASSFLSSGVYNEQFFGPGTRLTVL.